These T cell receptor beta chains were read from a single sample in a study of response to subunit inactivated influenza vaccine. MiXCR, run by TCRdb on the RT-PCR reads, gives a single entry per CDR3 protein. Found here are about 500,000 distinct CDR3 sequences, approximately 17% of them singletons; the top ten hold 3%. The material sequenced was CD4+ T cells sorted from PBMCs, taken around 25 months after vaccination. These receptors were collected from a man aged 50-75 years who received an inactivated influenza vaccine. The CDR3 runs from the conserved cysteine through the conserved F or W. The D gene is left open where the match is weak. Where a row states a size, it is once, few, many or the class of an expanded clone; other rows omit it.

TRBJ2-2,TRBV27,TRBD1,few,CASSLYGTGGGTGELFF,TGTGCCAGCAGTTTATACGGGACAGGGGGCGGCACCGGGGAGCTGTTTTTT
TRBJ1-1,TRBV6-2/TRBV6-3,.,once,CASRIDGNTEAFF,TGTGCCAGCAGAATCGACGGGAACACTGAAGCTTTCTTT
TRBJ2-3,TRBV10-3,TRBD2,many,CAISEKLAGASDTQYF,TGTGCCATCAGTGAGAAACTAGCGGGAGCTTCAGATACGCAGTATTTT
TRBJ2-5,TRBV20-1,.,few,CSARGRALATQYF,TGCAGTGCTAGAGGCCGGGCCCTCGCGACCCAGTACTTC
TRBJ2-4,TRBV29-1,TRBD2,few,CSVAVGGENIQYF,TGCAGCGTTGCGGTTGGGGGGGAAAACATTCAGTACTTC
TRBJ1-2,TRBV6-1,TRBD1,.,CASRTGGWGYGYTF,TGTGCCAGCAGAACAGGGGGCTGGGGCTATGGCTACACCTTC
TRBJ1-4,TRBV2,.,few,CASSGGRTKLFF,TGTGCCAGCAGTGGGGGGAGGACGAAACTGTTTTTT
TRBJ2-3,TRBV15,.,.,CATSRSSGDTQYF,TGTGCCACCAGCAGATCCTCAGGGGATACGCAGTATTTT
TRBJ2-5,TRBV24-1,.,few,CATSEAGVETQYF,TGTGCCACCAGTGAGGCAGGGGTAGAGACCCAGTACTTC
TRBJ1-4,TRBV6-1,.,few,CASSEQTDEKLFF,TGTGCCAGCAGTGAACAAACAGATGAAAAACTGTTTTTT
TRBJ2-3,TRBV12-3/TRBV12-4,TRBD2,.,CASGASGVTDTQYF,TGTGCCAGCGGGGCCAGCGGGGTCACAGATACGCAGTATTTT
TRBJ1-2,TRBV20-1,TRBD1,few,CSAPTRQGNGYTF,TGCAGTGCGCCCACCCGACAGGGTAATGGCTACACCTTC
TRBJ2-7,TRBV5-5,TRBD2,.,CASSRREGVYEQYF,TGTGCCAGCAGTCGTAGGGAGGGCGTTTACGAGCAGTACTTC
TRBJ1-2,TRBV3-1,.,.,CASSQAGYYGYTF,TGTGCCAGCAGCCAAGCGGGGTACTATGGCTACACCTTC
TRBJ2-7,TRBV10-2,.,.,CASSRDPKYYEQYF,TGCGCCAGCAGTCGGGACCCAAAATACTACGAGCAGTACTTC
TRBJ2-3,TRBV29-1,.,few,CSAQTGSSSTDTQYF,TGCAGCGCCCAAACAGGGAGTTCTAGCACAGATACGCAGTATTTT
TRBJ1-1,TRBV10-3,.,few,CAIGAELNTEAFF,TGTGCCATCGGGGCAGAGTTGAACACTGAAGCTTTCTTT
TRBJ1-3,TRBV10-3,TRBD1,.,CAISDLGQGSGNTIYF,TGTGCCATCAGTGACCTAGGACAGGGCTCTGGAAACACCATATATTTT
TRBJ2-7,TRBV4-2,.,few,CASSQDGPYEQYF,TGTGCCAGCAGCCAAGATGGGCCCTACGAGCAGTACTTC
TRBJ2-1,TRBV9,TRBD2,.,CASSAVAGGRNEQFF,TGTGCCAGCAGCGCCGTAGCGGGGGGAAGGAATGAGCAGTTCTTC
TRBJ2-5,TRBV7-2,.,few,CASSIDRGETQYF,TGTGCCAGCAGCATAGACAGAGGAGAGACCCAGTACTTC
TRBJ2-7,TRBV10-3,TRBD1,many,CAIRTDRGSYEQYF,TGTGCCATCAGGACAGACAGGGGGTCATACGAGCAGTACTTC
TRBJ2-7,TRBV12-3/TRBV12-4,TRBD2,few,CASTGLAGGEQYF,TGTGCCAGCACGGGACTAGCGGGGGGCGAGCAGTACTTC
TRBJ2-3,TRBV6-1,TRBD2,.,CASTQTSGATDTQYF,TGTGCCAGCACCCAGACTAGCGGAGCCACAGATACGCAGTATTTT
TRBJ2-7,TRBV5-1,TRBD1,.,CASSLVATGGHEQYF,TGCGCCAGCAGCTTGGTAGCGACAGGGGGCCACGAGCAGTACTTC
TRBJ2-7,TRBV4-1,.,few,CASSRQPGTYEQYF,TGCGCCAGCAGCCGCCAACCGGGGACCTACGAGCAGTACTTC